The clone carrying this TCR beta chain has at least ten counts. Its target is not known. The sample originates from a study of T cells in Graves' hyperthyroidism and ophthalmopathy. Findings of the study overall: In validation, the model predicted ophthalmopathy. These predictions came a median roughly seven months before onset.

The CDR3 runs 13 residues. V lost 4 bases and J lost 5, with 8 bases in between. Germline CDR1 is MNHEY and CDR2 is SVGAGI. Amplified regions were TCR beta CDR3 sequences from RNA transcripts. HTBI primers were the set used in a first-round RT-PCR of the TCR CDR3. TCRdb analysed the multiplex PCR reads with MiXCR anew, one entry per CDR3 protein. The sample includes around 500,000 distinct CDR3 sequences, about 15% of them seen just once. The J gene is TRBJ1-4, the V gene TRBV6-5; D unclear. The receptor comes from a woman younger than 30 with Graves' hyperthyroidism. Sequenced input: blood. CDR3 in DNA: TGTGCCAGCAGTTTGACGGGGAATGAAAAACTGTTTTTT. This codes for CASSLTGNEKLFF.